The 16 T cell receptor beta chains below come from one sample, sequenced in a study of cytomegalovirus exposure and HLA in healthy donors. PCR employed 60 Vbeta and 13 Jbeta primers. Libraries were prepared by immunoSEQ multiplex PCR; TCRdb keeps only in-frame clonotypes and omits some of them. The sample shows 120,000 to 150,000 clones, over 80% of them seen only once. Sequencing was performed on PBMCs. Source of these receptors: a female donor in good health and CMV-seronegative.

There are a few counts of this clone. The chain couples TRBV9 to TRBJ1-2; 7 bases line up with TRBD1. Losses at the gene ends were 2 bases for V and 5 bases for J; bases not matched to a gene: 12. The germline V gene has CDR1 SGDLS and CDR2 YYNGEE. This CDR3 has 16 amino acids. The CDR3 nucleotides are TGTGCCAGCAGCGTCGGGACAGCCCCGCTAAGTTATGGCTACACCTTC. Translated: CASSVGTAPLSYGYTF.

CDR3 in DNA: TGCGCCAGCAGCTATCTTAGCAATGAGCAGTTCTTC. Amino acids: CASSYLSNEQFF. The rearrangement links TRBV5-1 to TRBJ2-1; D not resolved. This CDR3 region has 12 residues. Trimming shortened V by 3 bases and J by 6 bases, and 7 bases separated the two germline ends. Germline values: CDR1 SGHRS, CDR2 YFSETQ.

The rearrangement joins TRBV29-1 to TRBJ2-3, with TRBD2 identical over 7 bases. Germline loops: CDR1 SQVTM, CDR2 ANQGSEA. V shed 6 bases and J 4 bases; nucleotides not matched to a gene: 13. The CDR3 extends over 15 amino acids. The CDR3 sequence is CSVRREGQGADTQYF. The CDR3 DNA sequence: TGCAGCGTCCGAAGGGAGGGCCAAGGAGCAGATACGCAGTATTTT.

The chain couples TRBV28 to TRBJ2-3; D perhaps matches TRBD1 (6 bases). Deletions cut 4 bases from V and 4 bases from J, with 15 bases between. The CDR3 consists of 15 residues. The germline CDR1 and CDR2 sequences are MDHEN and SYDVKM. CDR3 nucleotide sequence: TGTGCCAGCAGTTCCGTAAAGGGGACATCAGATACGCAGTATTTT. It yields the protein CASSSVKGTSDTQYF.

The chain is built from TRBV19 and TRBJ1-3; the match to TRBD1 covers 8 bases. Germline V lookup: CDR1 LNHDA, CDR2 SQIVND (reference sequence). V trimming: 7 bases; J trimming: 0 bases; junction bases outside the gene matches: 8. The CDR3 consists of 16 residues. Here the CDR3 reads CASKDRVQSSGNTIYF. In DNA, the CDR3 is TGTGCCAGTAAGGACAGGGTTCAAAGCTCTGGAAACACCATATATTTT.

This clone has just one count. The J gene is TRBJ2-1, the V gene TRBV2; the match to TRBD1 covers 9 bases. Trimming removed 6 bases from V and 3 bases from J; junction bases left unmatched: 6. This CDR3 has 15 residues. Germline CDR1 SNHLY, CDR2 FYNNEI. The CDR3 protein is CASRRTGDIYNEQFF. The CDR3 nucleotides read TGTGCCAGCAGGAGGACAGGGGATATCTACAATGAGCAGTTCTTC. Drawing the rest from reference TRBV2 and TRBJ2-1, the complete variable domain is EPEVTQTPSHQVTQMGQEVILRCVPISNHLYFYWYRQILGQKVEFLVSFYNNEISEKSEIFDDQFSVERPDGSNFTLKIRSTKLEDSAMYFCASRRTGDIYNEQFFGPGTRLTVL.

Note on this clone: This specimen includes other DNA sequences encoding the same CDR3. V is TRBV6-5 and J is TRBJ2-7, with D perhaps TRBD2 (5 bases). The CDR3 is 13 amino acids. Germline V lookup: CDR1 MNHEY, CDR2 SVGAGI. Trimming removed 3 bases from V and 3 bases from J, with 9 bases in between. For the CDR3, the DNA is TGTGCCAGCAGTTATAGGGCGGGCTACGAGCAGTACTTC. Its translation is CASSYRAGYEQYF.

V gene TRBV27 combines with J gene TRBJ2-5; 8 bases align to TRBD1. V dropped 5 bases and J dropped 5; count of bases not matched to a gene: 13. Germline assignment: CDR1 MNHEY and CDR2 SMNVEV (reference sequence). The CDR3 has 16 residues. The CDR3 DNA reads as TGTGCCAGCAGTCCAAAGACAGGGGCCCATCCGGAGACCCAGTACTTC. Its translation: CASSPKTGAHPETQYF.

This chain uses TRBV2 with TRBJ1-5, with D hard to call. V lost 4 bases and J lost 5, with 12 bases in between. The CDR3 loop spans 14 amino acids. Germline assignment: CDR1 SNHLY and CDR2 FYNNEI. The CDR3 protein is CASSGAGLYQPQHF. In DNA form, the CDR3 reads TGTGCCAGCAGTGGGGCAGGATTATATCAGCCCCAGCATTTT. The variable domain in full, with the rest retrieved from reference TRBV2 and TRBJ1-5, is EPEVTQTPSHQVTQMGQEVILRCVPISNHLYFYWYRQILGQKVEFLVSFYNNEISEKSEIFDDQFSVERPDGSNFTLKIRSTKLEDSAMYFCASSGAGLYQPQHFGDGTRLSIL.

V and J are TRBV2 and TRBJ2-7, with D maybe TRBD1 (6 bases). The CDR3 length is 15 residues. V lost 3 bases to trimming and J lost 4 bases, with 16 bases between them. Germline CDR1 is SNHLY and CDR2 is FYNNEI. The CDR3 nucleotides are TGTGCCAGCAGTGATAATACCGGGACACTTTACGAGCAGTACTTC. It specifies CASSDNTGTLYEQYF.

V and J are TRBV10-1 and TRBJ2-1; 10 bases agree with TRBD2. V was pared by 2 bases and J by 5 bases, with 0 bases of the junction left unmatched. The germline gives CDR1 WNHNN, CDR2 SYGVQD (reference sequence). CDR3 length equals 14 residues. In DNA, the CDR3 is TGCGCCAGCAGTGAGCTAGCGGGAGACAATGAGCAGTTCTTC. Its protein product is CASSELAGDNEQFF.

The CDR3 reads CASSGYRETAKNIQYF. CDR3 in DNA: TGTGCCAGCAGTGGTTACAGGGAAACGGCCAAAAACATTCAGTACTTC. The V gene is TRBV6-4, the J gene TRBJ2-4; D is perhaps TRBD1 (6 bases). Germline values: CDR1 MRHNA, CDR2 SNTAGT. Trimming pared 4 bases from V and 1 base from J, leaving 14 bases between. The CDR3 has 16 amino acids.

V gene TRBV9 combines with J gene TRBJ1-5; the D is unclear. This CDR3 is 13 amino acids long. V dropped 0 bases and J dropped 5 bases, with 6 bases sitting between them. Germline V gives CDR1 SGDLS, CDR2 YYNGEE. The CDR3 protein is CASSVAKDQPQHF. DNA for the CDR3: TGTGCCAGCAGCGTAGCTAAAGATCAGCCCCAGCATTTT.

The chain joins TRBV5-1 to TRBJ1-2; D is possibly TRBD1 (5 bases). V shed 4 bases and J shed 2 bases, with 12 bases lying between them. The CDR3 extends over 14 amino acids. Per the germline V gene, CDR1 is SGHRS and CDR2 is YFSETQ. This CDR3 reads CASSPGHGNYGYTF. CDR3 nucleotides: TGCGCCAGCAGCCCCGGACATGGGAACTATGGCTACACCTTC.

The rearrangement joins TRBV12-2 to TRBJ2-7; the table's D call TRBD2 went unverified against the DNA. TRBV12-2 is termed a pseudogene. The CDR3 is 16 amino acids. CDR3 region: CASRQAGLRPWYEQYF. As DNA, the CDR3 is TGTGCAAGTCGGCAAGCGGGACTCCGGCCATGGTACGAGCAGTACTTC.

The rearrangement links TRBV5-1 to TRBJ2-7, with 7 bases identical to TRBD2. Per the germline V gene, CDR1 is SGHRS and CDR2 is YFSETQ. The CDR3 totals 15 residues. V was pared by 0 bases and J by 5 bases, with 8 bases of the junction left unmatched. DNA for the CDR3: TGCGCCAGCAGCTTGGTGGCTAGCGGAGGCCACGAGCAGTACTTC. This sequence encodes CASSLVASGGHEQYF.